Sequencing of this TCR beta chain was carried out in a study of response to subunit inactivated influenza vaccine. V was clipped by 4 bases and J by 4 bases, with 18 bases between them. The CDR3 sequence is 16 residues long. TCRdb itself ran the RT-PCR reads through MiXCR, one entry per CDR3 protein. This sample carries 150,000 to 200,000 distinct CDR3 sequences, about 12% of them seen once, and the ten largest clones take 25% to 30%. These data also formed part of another study, on T cells expressing NK-cell markers. This second study says: UMIs were included in TCR beta cDNA generated by 5'RACE template switching. Sorted T-cell subsets CD3+CD56+NKG2C+, CD3+CD56+NKG2C- and CD3+CD56-NKG2C+ were TCR beta-sequenced. Alpha-beta TCR T cells were the sole sorting target in several experiments, owing to an anti-gamma-delta TCR antibody.

Sequenced material: CD8+ T cells sorted from PBMCs, taken 12 days after vaccination. The chain carries TRBV12-3 or TRBV12-4 and TRBJ2-3; D gene uncertain. This TCR was recovered from a man aged 50 to 59 who received an inactivated influenza vaccine. For the CDR3, the DNA is TGTGCCAGCAGTTACAACCGTGACCCAGTCCCAGATACGCAGTATTTT. This encodes CASSYNRDPVPDTQYF.